Given below is one T cell receptor (beta chain) in context. Per the original data handling: Estimation of nucleated cell counts was performed using reference gene primer amplification. Data came from immunoSEQ multiplex PCR; TCRdb stores just in-frame clones and leaves some out. The V and J calls and clone size are taken from that table; D and trimming were inferred from the DNA. The sample records some 250,000 clones, 65% to 90% being singletons. These data come from a study of blood T cell repertoires in COVID-19. On the study more broadly: Sites in the United States, Italy and Spain provided acute and convalescent COVID-19 samples. PBMCs, B-cell-depleted T cells, or T cells provided the cDNA or gDNA that made up the material.

V shed 0 bases and J shed 7 bases, with 14 bases lying between them. Germline V gene sequence: CDR1 SGHRS, CDR2 YFSETQ. The CDR3 totals 15 residues. Material for sequencing was peripheral blood. The TCR comes from a woman in her sixties with active or convalescent COVID-19. This sequence joins TRBV5-1 and TRBJ1-5; D gene ambiguous. The CDR3 reads CASSLEDPGVQPQHF. The CDR3, as DNA: TGCGCCAGCAGCTTGGAGGACCCCGGGGTCCAGCCCCAGCATTTT.